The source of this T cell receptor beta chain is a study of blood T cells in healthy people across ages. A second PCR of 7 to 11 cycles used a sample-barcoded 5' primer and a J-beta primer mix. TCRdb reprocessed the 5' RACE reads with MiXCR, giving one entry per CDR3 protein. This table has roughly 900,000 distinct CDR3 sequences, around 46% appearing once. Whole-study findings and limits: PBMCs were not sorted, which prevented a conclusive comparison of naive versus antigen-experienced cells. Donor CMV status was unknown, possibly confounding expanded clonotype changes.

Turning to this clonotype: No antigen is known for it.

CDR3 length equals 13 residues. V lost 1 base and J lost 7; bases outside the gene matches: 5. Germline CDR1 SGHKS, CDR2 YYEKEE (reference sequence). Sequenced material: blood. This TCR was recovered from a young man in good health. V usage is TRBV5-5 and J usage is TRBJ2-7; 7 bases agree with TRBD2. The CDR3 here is CASSLRLAMEQYF. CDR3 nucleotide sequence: TGTGCCAGCAGCTTGCGACTAGCCATGGAGCAGTACTTC.